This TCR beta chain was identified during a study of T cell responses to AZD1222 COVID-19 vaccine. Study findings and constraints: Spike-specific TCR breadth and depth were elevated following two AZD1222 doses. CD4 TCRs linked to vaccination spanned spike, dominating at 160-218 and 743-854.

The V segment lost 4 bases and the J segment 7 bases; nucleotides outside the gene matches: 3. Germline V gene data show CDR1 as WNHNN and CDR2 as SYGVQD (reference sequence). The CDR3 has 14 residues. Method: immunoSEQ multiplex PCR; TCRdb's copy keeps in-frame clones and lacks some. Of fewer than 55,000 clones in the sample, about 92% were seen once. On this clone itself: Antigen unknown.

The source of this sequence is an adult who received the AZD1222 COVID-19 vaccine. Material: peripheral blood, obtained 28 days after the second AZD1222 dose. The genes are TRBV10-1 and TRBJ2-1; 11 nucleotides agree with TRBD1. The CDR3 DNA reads TGCGCCAGCAGTGGGGGACAGGGGGGAAATGAGCAGTTCTTC. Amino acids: CASSGGQGGNEQFF.